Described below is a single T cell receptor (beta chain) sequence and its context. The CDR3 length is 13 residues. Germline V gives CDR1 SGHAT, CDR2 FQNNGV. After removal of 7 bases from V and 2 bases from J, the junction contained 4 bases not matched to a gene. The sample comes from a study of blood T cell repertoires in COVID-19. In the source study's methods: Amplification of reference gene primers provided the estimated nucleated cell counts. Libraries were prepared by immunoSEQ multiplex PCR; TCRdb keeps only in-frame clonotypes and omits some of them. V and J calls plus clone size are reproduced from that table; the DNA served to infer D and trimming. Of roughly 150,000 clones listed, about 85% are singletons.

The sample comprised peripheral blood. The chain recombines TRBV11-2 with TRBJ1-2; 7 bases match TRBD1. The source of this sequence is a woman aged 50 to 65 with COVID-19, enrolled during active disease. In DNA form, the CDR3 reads TGTGCCAGCACCCCGGGACAGAACTATGGCTACACCTTC. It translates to CASTPGQNYGYTF. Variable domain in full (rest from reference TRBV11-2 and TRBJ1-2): EAGVAQSPRYKIIEKRQSVAFWCNPISGHATLYWYQQILGQGPKLLIQFQNNGVVDDSQLPKDRFSAERLKGVDSTLKIQPAKLEDSAVYLCASTPGQNYGYTFGSGTRLTVV.